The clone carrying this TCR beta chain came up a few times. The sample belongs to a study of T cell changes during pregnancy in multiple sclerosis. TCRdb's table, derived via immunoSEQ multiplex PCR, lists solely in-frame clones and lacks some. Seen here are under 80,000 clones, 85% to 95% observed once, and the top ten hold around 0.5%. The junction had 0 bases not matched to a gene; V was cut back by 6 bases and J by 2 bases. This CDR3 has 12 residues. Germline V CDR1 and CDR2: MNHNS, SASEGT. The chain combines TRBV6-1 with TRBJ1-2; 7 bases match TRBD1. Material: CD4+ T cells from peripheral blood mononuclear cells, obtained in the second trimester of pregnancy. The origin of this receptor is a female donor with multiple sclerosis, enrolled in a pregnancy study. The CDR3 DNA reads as TGTGCCAGCAGGGGACAGAACTATGGCTACACCTTC. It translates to CASRGQNYGYTF.